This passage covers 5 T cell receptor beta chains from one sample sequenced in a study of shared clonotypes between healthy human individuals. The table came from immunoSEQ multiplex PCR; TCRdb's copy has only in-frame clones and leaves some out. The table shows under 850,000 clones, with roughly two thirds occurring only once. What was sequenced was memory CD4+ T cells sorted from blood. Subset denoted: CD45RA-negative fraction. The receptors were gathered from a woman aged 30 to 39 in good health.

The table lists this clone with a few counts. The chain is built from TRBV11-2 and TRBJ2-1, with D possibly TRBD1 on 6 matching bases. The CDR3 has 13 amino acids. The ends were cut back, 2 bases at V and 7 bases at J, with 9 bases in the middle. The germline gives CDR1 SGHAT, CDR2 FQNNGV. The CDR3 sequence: CASSLIQGNEQFF. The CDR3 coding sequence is TGTGCCAGCAGCTTAATTCAGGGGAATGAGCAGTTCTTC.

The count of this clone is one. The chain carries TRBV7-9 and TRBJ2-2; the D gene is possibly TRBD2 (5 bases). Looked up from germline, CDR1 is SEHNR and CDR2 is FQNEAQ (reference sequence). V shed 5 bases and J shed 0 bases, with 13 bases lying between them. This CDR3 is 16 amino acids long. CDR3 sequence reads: CASSPGEIANTGELFF. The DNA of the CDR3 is TGTGCCAGCAGCCCTGGGGAGATCGCGAACACCGGGGAGCTGTTTTTT. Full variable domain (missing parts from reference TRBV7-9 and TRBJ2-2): DTGVSQNPRHKITKRGQNVTFRCDPISEHNRLYWYRQTLGQGPEFLTYFQNEAQLEKSRLLSDRFSAERPKGSFSTLEIQRTEQGDSAMYLCASSPGEIANTGELFFGEGSRLTVL.

CDR3 amino acids: CASSLGTGALYGYTF. CDR3 DNA: TGTGCCAGCAGCTTAGGGACAGGGGCCCTGTATGGCTACACCTTC. This chain joins TRBV7-2 and TRBJ1-2; 9 bases match TRBD1. Germline loops: CDR1 SGHTA, CDR2 FQGNSA. This CDR3 comprises 15 residues. V shed 1 base and J 5 bases; nucleotides not matched to a gene: 5.

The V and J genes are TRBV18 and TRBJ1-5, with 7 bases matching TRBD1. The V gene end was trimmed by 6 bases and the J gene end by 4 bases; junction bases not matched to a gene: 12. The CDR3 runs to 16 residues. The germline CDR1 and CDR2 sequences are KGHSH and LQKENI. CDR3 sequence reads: CASSTTARGRNQPQHF. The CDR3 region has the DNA TGTGCCAGCTCGACGACAGCTAGGGGGCGAAATCAGCCCCAGCATTTT.

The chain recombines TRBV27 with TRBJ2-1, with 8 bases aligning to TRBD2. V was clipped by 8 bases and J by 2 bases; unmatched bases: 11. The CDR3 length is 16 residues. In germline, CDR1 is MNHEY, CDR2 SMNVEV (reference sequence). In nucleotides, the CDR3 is TGTGCCAGCGGACGAGCCAGCGGGAGACCCTACAATGAGCAGTTCTTC. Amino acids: CASGRASGRPYNEQFF.